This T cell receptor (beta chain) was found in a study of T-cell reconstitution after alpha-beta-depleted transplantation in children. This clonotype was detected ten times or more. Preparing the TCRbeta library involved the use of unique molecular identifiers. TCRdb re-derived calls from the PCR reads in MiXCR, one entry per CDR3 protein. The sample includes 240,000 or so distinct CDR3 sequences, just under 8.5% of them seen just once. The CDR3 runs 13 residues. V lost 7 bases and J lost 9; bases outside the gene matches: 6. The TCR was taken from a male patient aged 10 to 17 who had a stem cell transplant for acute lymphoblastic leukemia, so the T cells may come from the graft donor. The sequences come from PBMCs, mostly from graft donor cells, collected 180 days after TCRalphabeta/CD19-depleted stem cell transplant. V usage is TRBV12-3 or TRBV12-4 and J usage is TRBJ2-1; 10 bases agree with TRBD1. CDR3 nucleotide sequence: TGTGCCAGCATGGGACAGGGGCTTCCTGAGCAGTTCTTC. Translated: CASMGQGLPEQFF.